The T cell receptor (beta chain) under discussion was sequenced for a study of blood T cells in healthy people across ages. Through a sample-barcoded 5' primer and a J-beta primer mix, a second PCR was run for about 6 to 11 cycles. TCRdb analysed the 5' RACE reads with MiXCR anew, one entry per CDR3 protein. The sample yields 800,000 or so distinct CDR3 sequences, 55% to 65% seen once. Extractions gave at least 6 micrograms of total RNA per sample. The CDR3 is 15 residues long. Germline assignment: CDR1 SGHAT and CDR2 FQNNGV. V lost 7 bases to trimming and J lost 4 bases, with 17 bases between them. The TCR originated in a man under 40 in good health. V is TRBV11-2 and J is TRBJ2-1; possibly TRBD2 for D (7 bases). The sequencing sample was made of blood. The DNA of the CDR3 is TGTGCCAGCATCCTCGTGGGGGGGCCTTACAATGAGCAGTTCTTC. Protein product: CASILVGGPYNEQFF. Based on the CDR3 plus reference TRBV11-2 and TRBJ2-1, the full variable domain is EAGVAQSPRYKIIEKRQSVAFWCNPISGHATLYWYQQILGQGPKLLIQFQNNGVVDDSQLPKDRFSAERLKGVDSTLKIQPAKLEDSAVYLCASILVGGPYNEQFFGPGTRLTVL.